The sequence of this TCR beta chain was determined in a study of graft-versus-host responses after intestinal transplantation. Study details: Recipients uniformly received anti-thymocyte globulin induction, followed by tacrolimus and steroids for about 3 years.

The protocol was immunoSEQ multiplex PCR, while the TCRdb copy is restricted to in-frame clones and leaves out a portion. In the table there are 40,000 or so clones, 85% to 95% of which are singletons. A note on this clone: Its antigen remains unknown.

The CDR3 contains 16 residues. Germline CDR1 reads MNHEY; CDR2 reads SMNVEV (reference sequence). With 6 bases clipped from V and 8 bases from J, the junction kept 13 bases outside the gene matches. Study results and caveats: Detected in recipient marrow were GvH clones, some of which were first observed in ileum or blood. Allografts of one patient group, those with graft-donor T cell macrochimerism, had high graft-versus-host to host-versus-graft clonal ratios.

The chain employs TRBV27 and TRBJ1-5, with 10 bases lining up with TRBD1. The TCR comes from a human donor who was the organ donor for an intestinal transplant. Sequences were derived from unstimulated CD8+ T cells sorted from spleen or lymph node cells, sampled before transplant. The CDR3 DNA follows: TGTGCCAGCAGCCGATCGGGACAGGGGATGGGTAAGCCCCAGCATTTT. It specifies CASSRSGQGMGKPQHF.